These 8 T cell receptor beta chains were sequenced from one sample in a study of human T cells and chemical hapten exposure. TCRdb re-derived calls from the RACE reads in MiXCR, one entry per CDR3 protein. Here the sample spans 45,000 to 60,000 distinct CDR3 sequences, about 9.3% being singletons. Time point indicated: patch test 1, 2 weeks after DPC sensitization. Treatment noted: therapeutic diphenylcyclopropenone sensitization with weekly scalp DPC. The sample consisted of whole blood, taken in connection with sensitization to the hapten diphenylcyclopropenone (DPC). Receptors originate from a woman aged 40 to 55 with alopecia areata. Some clones in this sample may be carry-over from other donors' samples.

This clonotype has at least ten counts. V usage is TRBV20-1 and J usage is TRBJ2-5; a weak D match, TRBD1 (5 bases). CDR1 DFQATT and CDR2 SNEGSKA come from the germline V gene (reference sequence). The CDR3 is 13 amino acids. V was pared by 2 bases and J by 5 bases, with 12 bases between. CDR3 region: CSARLAGHETQYF. In DNA, the CDR3 is TGCAGTGCTAGATTGGCAGGGCACGAGACCCAGTACTTC.

A few counts support this clonotype. The rearrangement joins TRBV5-1 to TRBJ1-1, with D possibly TRBD1 on 5 matching bases. This CDR3 spans 14 amino acids. Looked up from germline, CDR1 is SGHRS and CDR2 is YFSETQ. V was pared by 4 bases and J by 6 bases, with 16 bases between. The CDR3 sequence is CASSPPAGEPEAFF. The CDR3 region has the DNA TGCGCCAGCAGCCCCCCCGCGGGGGAGCCTGAAGCTTTCTTT.

This clonotype was observed a few times. This CDR3 reads CASSLLQGLSSPYF. CDR3 sequence (DNA): TGTGCCAGCAGTTTACTACAGGGATTATCCTCTCCGTACTTC. V usage is TRBV28 and J usage is TRBJ2-7; TRBD1 is a possible D gene (6 bases). The germline V gene encodes CDR1 MDHEN and CDR2 SYDVKM. The V end lost 2 bases, the J end lost 12 bases, and 20 bases lay between the germline ends. This CDR3 has 14 residues.

This clonotype was recorded many times. This sequence joins TRBV6-5 and TRBJ1-5; D may be TRBD1 (6 bases). Germline CDR1 is MNHEY and CDR2 is SVGAGI. Between the trimmed V and J ends, which lost 2 bases and 11 bases, there was a span of 10 bases. CDR3 length equals 12 residues. The CDR3: CASSYGGGTQHF. CDR3 sequence (DNA): TGTGCCAGCAGTTACGGGGGCGGTACCCAGCATTTT.

The V and J genes are TRBV9 and TRBJ2-5; D not resolved. The V end lost 4 bases, the J end lost 1 base, and 11 bases lay between the germline ends. In germline, CDR1 is SGDLS, CDR2 YYNGEE. This CDR3 is 14 amino acids long. CDR3 nucleotide sequence: TGTGCCAGCAGCACAGACACCGCCCAAGAGACCCAGTACTTC. This translates into CASSTDTAQETQYF.

This clonotype was detected ten times or more. The V gene is TRBV12-3 or TRBV12-4, the J gene TRBJ2-6; D might be TRBD2 (6 bases). The CDR3 extends over 19 amino acids. With 6 bases removed from V and 3 bases from J, the gap between germline ends came to 24 bases. The CDR3 coding sequence is TGTGCCAGCAGCCCCCCCATATCCGACTGGAGGGGTGGGGCCAACGTCCTGACTTTC. Its protein product is CASSPPISDWRGGANVLTF.

This clonotype turned up a few times. The genes are TRBV4-1 and TRBJ2-7; TRBD1 might be the D (7 bases). Trimming pared 0 bases from V and 0 bases from J, leaving 15 bases between. CDR1 is MGHRA and CDR2 is YSYEKL in the germline V gene. This CDR3 has 17 amino acids. CDR3 amino acids: CASSQDRGDSFSYEQYF. For the CDR3, the DNA is TGCGCCAGCAGCCAAGATCGCGGGGACAGTTTCTCCTACGAGCAGTACTTC.

The chain combines TRBV10-3 with TRBJ1-1, with TRBD1 identical over 8 bases. The CDR3 loop spans 13 amino acids. With V trimmed by 7 bases and J by 11 bases, 12 bases remained unmatched. CDR1 ENHRY and CDR2 SYGVKD come from the germline V gene. The DNA for the CDR3 is TGTGCCATCACCGGCGGACAGGGCCTTCGGGCTTTCTTT. Translated, it gives CAITGGQGLRAFF.